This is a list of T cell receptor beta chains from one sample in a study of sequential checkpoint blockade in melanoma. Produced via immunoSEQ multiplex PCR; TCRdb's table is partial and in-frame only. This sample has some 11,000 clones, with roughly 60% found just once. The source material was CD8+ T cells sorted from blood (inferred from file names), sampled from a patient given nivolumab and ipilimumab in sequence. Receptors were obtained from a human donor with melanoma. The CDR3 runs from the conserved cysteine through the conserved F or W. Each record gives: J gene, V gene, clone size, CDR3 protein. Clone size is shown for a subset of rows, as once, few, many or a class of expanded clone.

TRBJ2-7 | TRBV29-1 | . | CSGQGASEQYF
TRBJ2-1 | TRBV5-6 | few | CASSLDPSDNEQFF
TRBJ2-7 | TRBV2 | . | CASSGGNYEQYF
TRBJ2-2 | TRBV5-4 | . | CASRGGGTLLAGELFF
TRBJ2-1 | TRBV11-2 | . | CASSLGWREPSYNEQFF
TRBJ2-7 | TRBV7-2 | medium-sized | CASSLELAGPSSYEQYF
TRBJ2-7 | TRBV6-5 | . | CASRGQGQGTYEQYF
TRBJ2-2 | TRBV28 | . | CAAGLLNTGELFF
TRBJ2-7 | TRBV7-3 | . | CASSHSGGDYEQYF
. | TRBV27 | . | CASSLSVRSSYEQYF
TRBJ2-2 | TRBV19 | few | CASGGGGRAFGTGELFF
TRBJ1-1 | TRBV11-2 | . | CASSPHRGTEAFF
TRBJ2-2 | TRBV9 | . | CASSVGGGELFF
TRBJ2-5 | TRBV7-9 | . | CASSLAGAKETQYF
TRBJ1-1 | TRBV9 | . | CASSQAGGEAFF
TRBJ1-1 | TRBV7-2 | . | CASTIQQNTEAFF
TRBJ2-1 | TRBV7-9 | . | CASSSNTVAGGSYNEQFF
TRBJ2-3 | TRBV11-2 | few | CASSLAGSGRPDTQYF
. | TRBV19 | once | CASSITYGFYEQYF
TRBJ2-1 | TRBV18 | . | CASSPQRENYNEQFF
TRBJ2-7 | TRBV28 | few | CASQAINSYEQYF
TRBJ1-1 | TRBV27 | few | CASSWQGLSPMKAFF
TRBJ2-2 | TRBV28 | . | CASSLETGITGELFF
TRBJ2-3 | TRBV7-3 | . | CASGPIAGPTDTQYF
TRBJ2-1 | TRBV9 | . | CASSPGGLYNEQFF
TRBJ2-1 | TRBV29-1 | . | CSVESDGAATYNEQFF
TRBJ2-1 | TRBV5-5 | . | CASTLDNYNEQFF
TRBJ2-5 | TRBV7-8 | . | CASSLGIGTGQETQYF
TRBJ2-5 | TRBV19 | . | CASRRDRGSKTQYF
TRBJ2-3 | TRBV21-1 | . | CASSCTRWDTQYF
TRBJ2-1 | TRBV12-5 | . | CASGSGQVTYNEQFF
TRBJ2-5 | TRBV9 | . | CASSPGGAVETQYF
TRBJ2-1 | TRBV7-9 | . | CASSLAGTSGRNEQFF
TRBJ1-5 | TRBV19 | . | CASSTQGAQPQHF
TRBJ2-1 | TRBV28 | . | CASSSGLAGNNEQFF
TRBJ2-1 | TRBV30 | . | CAWKLWGGSYNEQFF
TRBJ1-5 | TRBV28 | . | CASSSSGQVQRPQHF
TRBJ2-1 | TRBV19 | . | CASSIVSLADPFNEQFF
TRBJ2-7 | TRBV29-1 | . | CSAGAGPEQYF
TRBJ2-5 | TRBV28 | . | CASSPPGSGRAIPTQYF
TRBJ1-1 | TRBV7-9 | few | CASSAGTGVDTEAFF
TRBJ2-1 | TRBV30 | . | CAWSRIAGPAQKQFF
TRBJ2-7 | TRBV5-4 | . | CASSPAGSAYEQYF